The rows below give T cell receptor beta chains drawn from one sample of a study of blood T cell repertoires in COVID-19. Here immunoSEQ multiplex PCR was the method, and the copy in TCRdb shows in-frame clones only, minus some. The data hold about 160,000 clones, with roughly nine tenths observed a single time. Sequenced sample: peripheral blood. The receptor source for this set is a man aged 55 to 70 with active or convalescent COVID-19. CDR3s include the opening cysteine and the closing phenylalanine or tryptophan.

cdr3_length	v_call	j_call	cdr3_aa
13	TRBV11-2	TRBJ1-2	CASSPQGDYGYTF
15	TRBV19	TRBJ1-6	CASSRGTARGSPLHF
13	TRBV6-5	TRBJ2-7	CASSYLNTVEQYF
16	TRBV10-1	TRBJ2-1	CASSESGQGVGGEQFF
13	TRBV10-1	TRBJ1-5	CASSENTRQPQHF
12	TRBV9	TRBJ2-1	CASMGNGNEQFF
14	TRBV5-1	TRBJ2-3	CASRPAGATDTQYF
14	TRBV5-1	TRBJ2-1	CASSTSGGYNEQFF
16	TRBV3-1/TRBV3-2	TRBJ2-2	CASSQVAGGPTGELFF
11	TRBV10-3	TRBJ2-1	CAISEHFEQFF
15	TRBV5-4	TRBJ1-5	CASSLGGTGIQPQHF
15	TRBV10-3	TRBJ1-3	CAISGVAGSGNTIYF
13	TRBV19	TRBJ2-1	CASSISGEWEQFF
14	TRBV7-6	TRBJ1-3	CASSRGVPGNTIYF
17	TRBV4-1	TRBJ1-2	CASSQEGRDRRSYGYTF
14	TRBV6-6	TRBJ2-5	CASSWRQGQETQYF
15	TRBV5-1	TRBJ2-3	CASSLGPGQGNTQYF
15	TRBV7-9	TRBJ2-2	CASSFRDRGSGELFF
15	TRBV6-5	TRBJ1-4	CASSYSFATNEKLFF
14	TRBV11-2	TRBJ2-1	CASSSGWRDGEQFF
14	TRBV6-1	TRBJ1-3	CASSESGSGNTIYF
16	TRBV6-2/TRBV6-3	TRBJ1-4	CASSYLNTATNEKLFF
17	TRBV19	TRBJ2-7	CASSIAMGGATSYEQYF
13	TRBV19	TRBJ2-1	CASHRGLPEGQFF
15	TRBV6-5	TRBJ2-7	CASSYSNRDNFEQYF
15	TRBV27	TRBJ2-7	CASSSVTSPRNEQYF
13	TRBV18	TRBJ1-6	CASSPDSNSPLHF
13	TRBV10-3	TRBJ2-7	CAINAGQAYEQYF
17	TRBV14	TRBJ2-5	CASSQEGTGGFKETQYF
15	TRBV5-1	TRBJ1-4	CASSLGRGKDEKLFF
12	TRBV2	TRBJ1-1	CASGGEGTEAFF
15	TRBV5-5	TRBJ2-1	CASSPGGSSYNEQFF
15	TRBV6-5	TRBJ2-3	CASSYSPGVTDTQYF
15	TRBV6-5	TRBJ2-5	CASSYLGTSWETQYF
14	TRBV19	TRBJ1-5	CASSTTGPNQPQHF
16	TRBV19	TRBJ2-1	CASSIGTSGRSNEQFF
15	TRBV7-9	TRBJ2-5	CASSLVPGVRETQYF
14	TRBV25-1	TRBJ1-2	CASSVWGSNYGYTF
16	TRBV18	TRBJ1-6	CASSLTGGQNNSPLHF
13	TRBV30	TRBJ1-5	CASDTGGFQPQHF
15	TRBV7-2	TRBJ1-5	CASSPGGGGNQPQHF
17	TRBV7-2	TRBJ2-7	CASSFLAGGLSSYEQYF
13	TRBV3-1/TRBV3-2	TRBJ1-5	CASSRQGKQPQHF
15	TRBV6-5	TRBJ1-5	CASSSREGRHPPQHF
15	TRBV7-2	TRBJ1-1	CASSLFQGRGTEAFF
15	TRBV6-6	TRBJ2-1	CASSYIQGDDNEQFF
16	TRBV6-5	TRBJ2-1	CASSYWASGRVNEQFF